The 25 T cell receptor beta chains in this list originate from one sample, sequenced in a study of human T cells and chemical hapten exposure. The time point here: patch test 1, 2 weeks after DPC sensitization. Treatment noted: therapeutic diphenylcyclopropenone sensitization with weekly scalp DPC. TCRdb analysed the RACE reads with MiXCR anew, one entry per CDR3 protein. The sample carries approximately 110,000 distinct CDR3 sequences, roughly 9.6% recorded once. Sequencing was performed on whole blood, taken in connection with sensitization to the hapten diphenylcyclopropenone (DPC). The receptors stem from a middle-aged woman with alopecia areata. Some clones in this sample may be carry-over from other donors' samples.

V usage is TRBV4-3 and J usage is TRBJ2-2, with D hard to call. Germline assignment: CDR1 LGHNA and CDR2 YSLEER. CDR3 length equals 16 residues. Deletions cut 0 bases from V and 2 bases from J, with 10 bases between. Here the CDR3 DNA reads TGCGCCAGCAGCCAAGATTGGCGGATAAACACCGGGGAGCTGTTTTTT. Protein sequence: CASSQDWRINTGELFF.

V is TRBV28 and J is TRBJ2-1; tentatively, D is TRBD1 or TRBD2 (5 bases each). The CDR3 has 13 residues. The germline V gene encodes CDR1 MDHEN and CDR2 SYDVKM. The V end lost 7 bases, the J end lost 6 bases, and 13 bases lay between the germline ends. The CDR3 region has the DNA TGTGCCAGCATCGGGGACGTCTTCAATGAGCAGTTCTTC. Its protein product is CASIGDVFNEQFF.

Details on this clonotype: Germline is not matched at one junction end, which may reflect a read error. The chain couples TRBV7-9 to TRBJ2-7; 14 bases match TRBD2. The germline CDR1 and CDR2 sequences are SEHNR and FQNEAQ (reference sequence). The CDR3 has 15 amino acids. Here the CDR3 reads CVSSLGTSGSYEQYF. CDR3 in DNA: TGTGTCAGCAGCCTGGGGACTAGCGGGAGCTACGAGCAGTACTTC.

In its sample, this clonotype was seen a few times. This chain connects TRBV9 to TRBJ1-4, with a weak D call TRBD1 (5 bases). Germline V lookup: CDR1 SGDLS, CDR2 YYNGEE. Trimming left V 4 bases short and J 8 bases short, with 21 bases between. The CDR3 has 16 residues. The CDR3 nucleotides are TGTGCCAGCAGCCCCCGGGACTCGGTCTACGGGGAAAAACTGTTTTTT. Protein product: CASSPRDSVYGEKLFF.

This chain joins TRBV4-2 and TRBJ1-1; TRBD1 agrees at 12 bases. The CDR3 length is 18 residues. The junction had 13 bases not matched to a gene; V was cut back by 3 bases and J by 5 bases. Germline assignment: CDR1 LGHNA and CDR2 YNFKEQ. The CDR3 loop reads CASSQLIRDRGPGTEAFF. CDR3 nucleotides: TGTGCCAGCAGCCAGTTGATCCGGGACAGGGGGCCGGGGACTGAAGCTTTCTTT.

There are a few counts of this clonotype. The V call is TRBV10-1, the J call TRBJ2-1, with D perhaps TRBD1 (6 bases). V was clipped by 5 bases and J by 4 bases, with 12 bases between them. The CDR3 has 14 residues. Germline V lookup: CDR1 WNHNN, CDR2 SYGVQD (reference sequence). The CDR3 is CASSMQGTYNEQFF. DNA of the CDR3: TGCGCCAGCAGTATGCAGGGGACATACAATGAGCAGTTCTTC.

J is TRBJ2-3 and V is TRBV5-1, with 11 bases aligning to TRBD2. The J segment lost 5 bases and the V segment lost 7 bases, leaving 9 bases of the junction unmatched. The CDR3 is 15 residues long. CDR1 and CDR2 from the germline V gene are SGHRS and YFSETQ. The CDR3 DNA reads TGCGCCAGCCAAAATAGCGGGAGGGCCGGAGATACGCAGTATTTT. Residues: CASQNSGRAGDTQYF.

V gene TRBV7-2 combines with J gene TRBJ2-7; D is undetermined. V lost 8 bases and J 6 bases, leaving 20 bases between the germline ends. The CDR3 sequence is 14 residues long. CDR1 is SGHTA, CDR2 FQGNSA, per germline. The CDR3 nucleotides read TGTGCCAGCGGGCGGACCCGCCTATCGGGCGAGCAGTACTTC. Translated, it gives CASGRTRLSGEQYF.

This clonotype has at least ten counts. The chain carries TRBV28 and TRBJ2-2; D call uncertain. Germline CDR1 is MDHEN and CDR2 is SYDVKM. The V end was cut by 6 bases, the J end by 5 bases, with 7 bases between. The CDR3 has 12 amino acids. Written as DNA, the CDR3 is TGTGCCAGCAGCACACCGACCGGGGAGCTGTTTTTT. Its protein is CASSTPTGELFF.

The sample holds many counts of this clonotype. This chain links TRBV6-5 with TRBJ2-2; D is perhaps TRBD1 (5 bases). Deletions cut 8 bases from V and 1 base from J, with 8 bases between. This CDR3 comprises 13 residues. CDR1 MNHEY and CDR2 SVGAGI come from the germline V gene. The CDR3 sequence is CASGQGNTGELFF. Written as DNA, the CDR3 is TGTGCCAGCGGTCAGGGGAACACCGGGGAGCTGTTTTTT.

This clonotype was seen at least ten times. The chain couples TRBV27 to TRBJ2-7, with D possibly called TRBD1 or TRBD2 (7 bases each). This CDR3 comprises 16 residues. The germline V gene has CDR1 MNHEY and CDR2 SMNVEV (reference sequence). V gave up 2 bases and J gave up 6 bases, with 20 bases separating them. CDR3 sequence reads: CASSLGTNRGTREQYF. The CDR3 DNA reads as TGTGCCAGCAGTTTAGGGACTAACAGGGGCACCCGCGAGCAGTACTTC.

There are many counts of this clonotype. The chain combines TRBV2 with TRBJ1-6; 7 nucleotides align to TRBD1. Germline lookup yields CDR1 SNHLY and CDR2 FYNNEI. This CDR3 contains 18 residues. Unmatched junction bases numbered 12, after V lost 0 bases and J lost 7 bases. CDR3 loop: CASSEAGSQGRYNSPLHF. CDR3 coding DNA: TGTGCCAGCAGTGAAGCGGGGTCACAGGGGCGTTACAATTCACCCCTCCACTTT.

The chain uses TRBV3-1 and TRBJ2-7; D unresolved. The V end lost 5 bases, the J end lost 6 bases, and 8 bases lay between the germline ends. The CDR3 has 11 residues. The germline V gene encodes CDR1 LGHDT and CDR2 YNNKEL (reference sequence). The CDR3 coding sequence is TGTGCCAGCAGCTCCCTTAGCGAGCAGTACTTC. Amino acid sequence: CASSSLSEQYF.

This clonotype came up a few times. The gene calls are TRBV7-2 and TRBJ1-2, with a weak D call TRBD1 (6 bases). V was clipped by 5 bases and J by 8 bases, with 24 bases between them. This CDR3 has 16 residues. The V gene's germline CDR1 is SGHTA and CDR2 FQGNSA. CDR3 in amino acids: CASSLGDRFRLRGYTF. DNA for the CDR3: TGTGCCAGCAGCCTAGGCGACAGGTTCCGTTTACGAGGCTACACCTTC.

This clonotype was seen repeatedly, ten times or more. The chain recombines TRBV5-1 with TRBJ2-3; possible D gene TRBD2, 5 bases. Germline values: CDR1 SGHRS, CDR2 YFSETQ. The length of the CDR3 is 15 residues. V was trimmed by 4 bases and J by 6 bases, leaving 18 bases between them. CDR3 sequence reads: CASSLITPPGDTQYF. The CDR3 region has the DNA TGCGCCAGCAGCCTAATAACCCCCCCGGGGGATACGCAGTATTTT.

This clonotype was counted only a few times. V gene TRBV7-9 combines with J gene TRBJ2-5, with 8 bases that match TRBD2. CDR3 length equals 14 residues. Germline V lookup: CDR1 SEHNR, CDR2 FQNEAQ (reference sequence). V dropped 0 bases and J dropped 4; count of bases not matched to a gene: 1. CDR3: CASSLAREGETQYF. The CDR3 bases are TGTGCCAGCAGCTTAGCTCGGGAGGGAGAGACCCAGTACTTC.

This clonotype was seen repeatedly, ten times or more. This rearrangement joins TRBV20-1 to TRBJ2-1; D unclear. V lost 5 bases, J lost 4 bases, and 3 bases lay in between. This CDR3 comprises 10 residues. The germline gives CDR1 DFQATT, CDR2 SNEGSKA (reference sequence). CDR3 sequence: CSAQYNEQFF. CDR3 bases: TGCAGTGCTCAATACAATGAGCAGTTCTTC.

This clonotype was seen many times. This rearrangement joins TRBV6-2 or TRBV6-3 to TRBJ1-1, with D hard to call. V lost 2 bases, J lost 5 bases, and 9 bases lay in between. Germline V gives CDR1 MNHEY, CDR2 SVGEGT. This CDR3 spans 13 amino acids. The CDR3 loop is CASSYGRRTEAFF. For the CDR3, the DNA is TGTGCCAGCAGTTACGGGAGAAGGACTGAAGCTTTCTTT.

This clonotype was seen many times. V gene TRBV7-2 combines with J gene TRBJ2-7; D tentatively reads TRBD1 or TRBD2 (5 bases each). V was clipped by 1 base and J by 2 bases, with 9 bases between them. The CDR3 contains 14 residues. Germline CDR1 and CDR2: SGHTA and FQGNSA. CDR3 DNA: TGTGCCAGCAGCTTAGACAGGACTGCCTACGAGCAGTACTTC. Translating gives CASSLDRTAYEQYF.

This clonotype was picked up a small number of times. In nucleotides, the CDR3 is TGTGCCAGCAGCTTAGAGGGTTTCAGCAGGGCGGGATACGAGCAGTACTTC. Translating it yields CASSLEGFSRAGYEQYF. The gene calls are TRBV7-2 and TRBJ2-7; a possible D gene is TRBD2 (6 bases). Deletions cut 1 base from V and 4 bases from J, with 20 bases between. The V gene's germline CDR1 is SGHTA and CDR2 FQGNSA. The CDR3 sequence is 17 residues long.

The chain uses TRBV14 and TRBJ1-3, with D hard to call. V was clipped by 0 bases and J by 0 bases, with 9 bases between them. The germline gives CDR1 SGHDN, CDR2 FVKESK. The CDR3 runs to 16 residues. CDR3 sequence: CASSQDLLNSGNTIYF. The CDR3 DNA reads TGTGCCAGCAGCCAAGATCTGTTAAACTCTGGAAACACCATATATTTT. Full variable domain (remainder filled in from reference TRBV14 and TRBJ1-3): EAGVTQFPSHSVIEKGQTVTLRCDPISGHDNLYWYRRVMGKEIKFLLHFVKESKQDESGMPNNRFLAERTGGTYSTLKVQPAELEDSGVYFCASSQDLLNSGNTIYFGEGSWLTVV.

The sample holds many counts of this clonotype. The V call is TRBV7-9, the J call TRBJ1-1; 9 bases line up with TRBD1. The CDR3 totals 15 residues. With V trimmed by 5 bases and J by 2 bases, 6 bases remained unmatched. The V gene's germline CDR1 is SEHNR and CDR2 FQNEAQ (reference sequence). The CDR3 protein is CASSLNRGRNTEAFF. The DNA of the CDR3 is TGTGCCAGCAGCCTCAACAGGGGGCGTAACACTGAAGCTTTCTTT.

This chain uses TRBV6-5 with TRBJ2-6; perhaps TRBD1 as D (6 bases). Germline CDR1 and CDR2: MNHEY and SVGAGI. The length of the CDR3 is 18 residues. V shed 8 bases and J shed 1 base, with 21 bases lying between them. The CDR3 is CASGLTRGIPSGANVLTF. CDR3 sequence (DNA): TGTGCCAGCGGATTGACCAGGGGTATACCGTCTGGGGCCAACGTCCTGACTTTC.

The J gene is TRBJ2-1, the V gene TRBV28; 10 nucleotides match TRBD1. The CDR3 consists of 16 residues. Losses at the gene ends were 0 bases for V and 4 bases for J; bases not matched to a gene: 3. Per the germline V gene, CDR1 is MDHEN and CDR2 is SYDVKM. The CDR3: CASSLWGQGSYNEQFF. CDR3 coding DNA: TGTGCCAGCAGTTTATGGGGACAGGGGTCTTACAATGAGCAGTTCTTC.

This clonotype showed up just a few times. V is TRBV11-2 and J is TRBJ2-7; 7 bases line up with TRBD1. Germline V gene lookup returns CDR1 SGHAT and CDR2 FQNNGV. The length of the CDR3 is 15 residues. The trim removed 1 base at V and 0 bases at J, leaving 3 bases unmatched. CDR3 region: CASSLVGQSSYEQYF. CDR3 coding DNA: TGTGCCAGCAGCTTAGTGGGACAGAGCTCCTACGAGCAGTACTTC.